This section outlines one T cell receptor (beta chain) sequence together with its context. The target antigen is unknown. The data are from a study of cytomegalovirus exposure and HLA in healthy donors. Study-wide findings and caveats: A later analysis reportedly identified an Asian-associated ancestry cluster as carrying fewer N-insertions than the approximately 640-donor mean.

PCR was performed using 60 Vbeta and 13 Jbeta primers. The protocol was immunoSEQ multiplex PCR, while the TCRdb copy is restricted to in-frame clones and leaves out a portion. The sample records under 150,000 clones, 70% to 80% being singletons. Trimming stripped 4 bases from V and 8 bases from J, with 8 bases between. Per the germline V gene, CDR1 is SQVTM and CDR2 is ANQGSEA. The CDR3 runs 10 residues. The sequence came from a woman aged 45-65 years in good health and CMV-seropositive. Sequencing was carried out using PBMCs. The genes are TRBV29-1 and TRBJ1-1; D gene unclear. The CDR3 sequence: CSVVTREAFF. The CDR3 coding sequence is TGCAGCGTTGTCACCAGGGAAGCTTTCTTT.